The entry below gives a single TCR beta chain sequence along with its context. The data were obtained in a study of cytomegalovirus exposure and HLA in healthy donors. Primers for the PCR totalled 60 Vbeta and 13 Jbeta. Profiling relied on immunoSEQ multiplex PCR, and the TCRdb table lists in-frame clones only, not all of them. The data contain approximately 150,000 clones, 70% to 80% of them seen just once; the ten biggest clones take up roughly 4.2%. This CDR3 comprises 13 residues. Trimming removed 2 bases from V and 7 bases from J, with 12 bases in between. Germline V gene data show CDR1 as SEHNR and CDR2 as FQNEAQ (reference sequence).

The sequence was collected from a middle-aged man in good health and CMV-seronegative. The V gene is TRBV7-9, the J gene TRBJ2-7; no clear D gene. The specimen sequenced was PBMCs. CDR3 region: CASSLSLKEEQYF. CDR3 nucleotide sequence: TGTGCCAGCAGCTTATCACTCAAGGAGGAGCAGTACTTC. The full variable domain, completed using reference TRBV7-9 and TRBJ2-7, is DTGVSQNPRHKITKRGQNVTFRCDPISEHNRLYWYRQTLGQGPEFLTYFQNEAQLEKSRLLSDRFSAERPKGSFSTLEIQRTEQGDSAMYLCASSLSLKEEQYFGPGTRLTVT.